This entry is about one TCR beta chain. No cognate antigen has been identified for it. No quality values exist for individual bases; no much larger clone is one base distant. Expansion of CD8+CD57+ cells had been shown by flow cytometry in the patients chosen for sequencing. All patients had severe acquired aplastic anemia diagnosed by International Study of Aplastic Anemia and Agranulocytosis and Camitta criteria. No patient had received any therapy when blood was sampled. In the study, sorted CD4+ and CD8+ blood T cells from patients with severe aplastic anemia and from healthy subjects underwent deep sequencing of TCR repertoires. Patients were enrolled in the USA under clinicaltrials.gov protocols 00001620, 01623167, 00001397, 00071045, 00081523 and 00961064. Ficoll-Paque density gradient centrifugation was used to isolate peripheral blood mononuclear cells. CD4+ and CD8+ T cells were sorted by FACS or magnetic beads before DNA extraction.

Profiling of TCR beta VDJ combinations and CDR3 sequences used genomic DNA as the template. An Illumina HiSeq 2000 was used for TCR repertoire sequencing. The authors' pipeline ran thus. Repertoires were assessed using TRBV/TRBJ rearrangement plots, CDR3 size and DJ length profiles, and Simpson's diversity index. The immunodominant clone was defined as the most abundant DNA sequence in deep sequencing data. CDR3 amino acid sequences were checked for sharing across subjects and were also compared against the VDJdb database and published repertoires. Using fastp at Q25 and MiXCR, TCRdb reprocessed the public reads and kept productive beta chains. Rows with one shared CDR3 protein collapse into an entry with the most common genes and DNA. The V and J calls and clone size are TCRdb's, not the authors'. The sample table records about 180,000 distinct CDR3 sequences; about half of these occur just once. The ten largest account for over 10% of the sample.

From the germline V gene, CDR1 is ENHRY and CDR2 is SYGVKD. Trimming removed 10 bases from V and 8 bases from J, leaving 5 bases between the germline ends. Spanning cysteine to phenylalanine, the CDR3 consists of 9 amino acids. This entry keeps only the CDR3 DNA: 27 bases, framed from base 1. This specimen comes from a study of CD8+CD57+ T cells in acquired aplastic anemia (dated by TCRdb to the late 2010s). A note on the overall study: Extracted DNA from sorted CD4+ and CD8+ cells averaged about 2.9 ug, ranging from roughly 0.19 to 27.4 ug. A CD8+CD57+ expansion meant a frequency higher than the mean frequency seen in healthy subjects. The study at large found these results: CD8+ Simpson's diversity did not differ significantly between patients and healthy controls (P=0.060). About 28 CD8+ CDR3 sequences were found in both patients and controls but appeared to be highly expressed in patients and within the immunodominant clones of the patients.

The TCR comes from a human donor with aplastic anemia. Material: sorted CD4+, CD8+, or CD8+CD57+ T cells (not recorded which) from PBMCs. The sequence joins TRBV10-3 to TRBJ2-2; no confident D gene assignment can be made. CDR3 sequence: CATRGELFF. The DNA is TGTGCCACCAGAGGGGAGCTGTTTTTT.